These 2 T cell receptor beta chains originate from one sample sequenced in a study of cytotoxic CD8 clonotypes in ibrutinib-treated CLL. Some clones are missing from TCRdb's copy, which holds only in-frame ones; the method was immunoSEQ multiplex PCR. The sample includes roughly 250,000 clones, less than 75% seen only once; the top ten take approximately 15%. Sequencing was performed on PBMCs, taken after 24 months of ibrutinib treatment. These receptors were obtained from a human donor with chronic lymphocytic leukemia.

CDR3 nucleotide sequence: TGTGCCAGCAGCGAGGCAGGTCGGGTGCCCCAGCATTTT. Translation gives CASSEAGRVPQHF. The chain is built from TRBV9 and TRBJ1-5; D unresolved. Germline CDR1 and CDR2: SGDLS and YYNGEE. V lost 3 bases, J lost 9 bases, and 13 bases lay in between. CDR3 length: 13 residues.

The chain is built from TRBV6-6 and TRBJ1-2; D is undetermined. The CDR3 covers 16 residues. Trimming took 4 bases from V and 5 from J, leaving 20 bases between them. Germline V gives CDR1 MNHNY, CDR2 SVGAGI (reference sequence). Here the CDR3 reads CASSFSVEAPPYGYTF. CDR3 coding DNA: TGTGCCAGCAGTTTCTCCGTGGAGGCGCCTCCGTATGGCTACACCTTC.